Only one count was recorded for the clone carrying this T cell receptor (beta chain). Antigen unknown. These data are taken from a study of metastatic and nonmetastatic thyroid tumors. Study-wide background: Repertoires were compared across blood and tumor or nodule tissue from malignant and benign thyroid patients.

Per the original methods: The distant-metastasis classifier for papillary thyroid cancer was built from CDR3 differences across clinicopathological groups. Via MiXCR, TCRdb re-called the PCR reads. TCRdb's processing, not the authors' own work, is the source of the V and J calls. The table has approximately 17,000 clones, more than 20% seen once. V was shortened by 1 base and J by 5 bases, with 7 bases between the two germline ends. The CDR3 spans 13 residues. Germline assignment: CDR1 SEHNR and CDR2 FQNEAQ (reference sequence). Findings of the study overall: Patients with malignant thyroid tumors reportedly had significantly higher TCR beta diversity than those with benign nodules, in blood and tumor.

Each patient went into thyroid surgery without having received any treatment. The TCR was taken from a female donor with papillary thyroid cancer or a benign thyroid nodule (not recorded which). Some clones in this sample may be carry-over from other donors' samples. Material for sequencing was adjacent normal tissue. The chain carries TRBV7-9 and TRBJ2-3; D assignment may be TRBD1 or TRBD2 (5 bases each). In nucleotides, the CDR3 is TGTGCCAGCAGCTTAGATGGGGGAGATACGCAGTATTTT. It yields the protein CASSLDGGDTQYF.